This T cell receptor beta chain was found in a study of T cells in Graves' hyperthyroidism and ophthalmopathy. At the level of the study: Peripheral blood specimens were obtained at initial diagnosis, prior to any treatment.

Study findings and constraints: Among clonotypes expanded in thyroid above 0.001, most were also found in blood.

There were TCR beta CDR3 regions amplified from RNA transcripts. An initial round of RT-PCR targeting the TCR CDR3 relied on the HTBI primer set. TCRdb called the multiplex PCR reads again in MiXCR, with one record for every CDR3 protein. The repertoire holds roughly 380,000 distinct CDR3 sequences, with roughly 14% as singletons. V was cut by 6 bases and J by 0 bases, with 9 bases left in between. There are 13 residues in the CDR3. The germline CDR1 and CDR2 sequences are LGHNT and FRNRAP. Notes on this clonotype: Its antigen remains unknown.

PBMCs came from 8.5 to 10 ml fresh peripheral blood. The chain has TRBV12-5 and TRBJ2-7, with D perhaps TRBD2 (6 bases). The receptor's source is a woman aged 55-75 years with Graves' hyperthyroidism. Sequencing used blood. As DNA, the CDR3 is TGTGCTAGTGGGGCGGGGCCCTCCTACGAGCAGTACTTC. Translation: CASGAGPSYEQYF.